The clone carrying this T cell receptor beta chain is hyperexpanded (1% or more) within its sample. Antigen specificity is unknown. The V and J ends lost 6 bases and 1 base respectively, with 9 bases between them. The length of the CDR3 is 13 residues. In germline, CDR1 is MNHNS, CDR2 SASEGT. Treatment reported: approximately nine-day PBMC culture with coronavirus spike peptide pools or control peptides (ViraFEST assay). ViraFEST grew antigen-specific T cells using peptide pools, then sequenced TCRs. Fewer than 2.5 million PBMCs went into each well for culture with around 9.2 IU/ml IL-2 and 10 ug/ml peptide pools. These data are taken from a study of vaccination and CD4 T cells after COVID-19. Study context: Investigators stimulated cells with overlapping spike peptides drawn from SARS-CoV-2, HCoV-NL63, HCoV-OC43 and HCoV-229E. Study results and caveats: When vaccine-specific clones from convalescent patients were examined, 304 of 307 were spike mono-reactive.

Sequenced with the Oncomine TCR Beta short-read assay was DNA taken from cultured CD4+ T cells. One entry per CDR3 protein, called by TCRdb with MiXCR from the PCR reads. This table holds some 4,000 distinct CDR3 sequences, about 37% found once. The sequence was collected from a human donor who had recovered from COVID-19. The specimen was CD4+ T cells from blood, cultured in vitro. This chain joins TRBV6-1 and TRBJ1-1; no clear D. The CDR3 sequence: CASSVTRNTEAFF. The CDR3 DNA reads TGTGCCAGCAGCGTAACACGGAACACTGAAGCTTTCTTT.